Shown below are 14 T cell receptor beta chains from a single sample sequenced in a study of metastatic and nonmetastatic thyroid tumors. From the PCR reads, TCRdb re-called clones with MiXCR. Of tens of thousands of clones in the sample, roughly an eighth were seen once. None of the patients had undergone any treatment ahead of thyroid surgery. Sequenced material: tumor tissue. All receptors derive from a female donor with papillary thyroid cancer or a benign thyroid nodule (not recorded which). Some clones in this sample may be carry-over from other donors' samples.

For this clone: A much larger clone is a single base away; this may be a read error. V gene TRBV15 combines with J gene TRBJ2-5, with D unclear. This CDR3 has 14 amino acids. Germline lookup yields CDR1 LNHNV and CDR2 YYDKDF (reference sequence). The CDR3 nucleotides are TGTGCCACCAGCAGAGTCCAGTGGCAAGAGACCAAGTACTTC. Residues: CATSRVQWQETKYF.

This clone was counted at least ten times. Different DNA sequences within this sample yield the same CDR3. The V gene is TRBV27, the J gene TRBJ2-2; D not certain. The CDR3 spans 12 residues. With 5 bases removed from V and 3 bases from J, the gap between germline ends came to 4 bases. Germline V gene data show CDR1 as MNHEY and CDR2 as SMNVEV (reference sequence). The CDR3 reads CASSHDTGELFF. CDR3 coding DNA: TGTGCCAGCAGTCACGACACCGGGGAGCTGTTTTTT.

This clone was counted ten times or more. The chain has TRBV9 and TRBJ2-2; D is ambiguous. CDR3 length: 13 residues. Trimming stripped 4 bases from V and 8 bases from J, with 12 bases between. Germline loops: CDR1 SGDLS, CDR2 YYNGEE. Here the CDR3 reads CASSPRVNGELFF. CDR3 nucleotide sequence: TGTGCCAGCAGCCCGAGAGTGAATGGGGAGCTGTTTTTT. Variable domain in full (rest from reference TRBV9 and TRBJ2-2): DSGVTQTPKHLITATGQRVTLRCSPRSGDLSVYWYQQSLDQGLQFLIQYYNGEERAKGNILERFSAQQFPDLHSELNLSSLELGDSALYFCASSPRVNGELFFGEGSRLTVL.

This clone was seen ten or more times. This sequence joins TRBV29-1 and TRBJ1-3; 7 bases are shared with TRBD1. CDR1 is SQVTM, CDR2 ANQGSEA, per germline. Trimming removed 6 bases from V and 7 bases from J; junction bases left unmatched: 9. CDR3 size: 13 residues. The DNA of the CDR3 is TGCAGCGTCACGGACAGGCGAGAGAACACCATATATTTT. Translation gives CSVTDRRENTIYF. Full variable domain (missing parts from reference TRBV29-1 and TRBJ1-3): SAVISQKPSRDICQRGTSLTIQCQVDSQVTMMFWYRQQPGQSLTLIATANQGSEATYESGFVIDKFPISRPNLTFSTLTVSNMSPEDSSIYLCSVTDRRENTIYFGEGSWLTVV.

This clone was seen repeatedly, ten times or more. The sample holds other DNA sequences that translate to the same CDR3. For the CDR3, the DNA is TGTGCCAGCGCTGGGAAAAGCACAGATACGCAGTATTTT. The encoded protein is CASAGKSTDTQYF. This chain uses TRBV28 with TRBJ2-3; D ambiguous. Trimming took off 8 bases at V and 0 bases at J, with 9 bases between the two ends. This CDR3 contains 13 residues. Germline V gene lookup returns CDR1 MDHEN and CDR2 SYDVKM. The full variable domain, its missing parts supplied by reference TRBV28 and TRBJ2-3, is DVKVTQSSRYLVKRTGEKVFLECVQDMDHENMFWYRQDPGLGLRLIYFSYDVKMKEKGDIPEGYSVSREKKERFSLILESASTNQTSMYLCASAGKSTDTQYFGPGTRLTVL.

This clone was seen ten or more times. The chain recombines TRBV12-3 or TRBV12-4 with TRBJ2-3; D unclear. V lost 3 bases to trimming and J lost 3 bases, with 10 bases between them. The CDR3 has 14 residues. The CDR3 bases are TGTGCCAGCAGTTTCTTCCCAAGAACAGATACGCAGTATTTT. This encodes CASSFFPRTDTQYF.

Concerning this clone: The junction shows a germline mismatch at one end, possibly a read error. The identical CDR3 is also encoded by other nucleotide sequences in the sample. V gene TRBV12-3 or TRBV12-4 combines with J gene TRBJ1-2; the match to TRBD1 covers 11 bases. The CDR3 spans 19 residues. This CDR3 is CASSLMQGRVDRGHYDYTF. DNA for the CDR3: TGTGCCAGCAGTTTAATGCAGGGTCGGGTGGACAGGGGGCACTATGACTACACCTTC.

A remark on this clone: This may be a read error, as it is one base from a much larger clone. The chain is built from TRBV18 and TRBJ2-7; D is unclear. Germline V CDR1 and CDR2: KGHSH, LQKENI. The CDR3 is 17 amino acids. The V end was cut by 0 bases, the J end by 0 bases, with 15 bases between. The CDR3 bases are TGTGCCAGCTCACCACCGGGTGGATGGACCGGCTCCTACGAGCAGTACTTC. It translates to CASSPPGGWTGSYEQYF. The full variable domain, its missing parts supplied by reference TRBV18 and TRBJ2-7, is NAGVMQNPRHLVRRRGQEARLRCSPMKGHSHVYWYRQLPEEGLKFMVYLQKENIIDESGMPKERFSAEFPKEGPSILRIQQVVRGDSAAYFCASSPPGGWTGSYEQYFGPGTRLTVT.

This clone has ten or more counts. CDR3 in amino acids: CSARDPYSSYNEQFF. DNA of the CDR3: TGCAGTGCTAGGGACCCCTATAGCTCCTACAATGAGCAGTTCTTC. The chain recombines TRBV20-1 with TRBJ2-1; no clear D. The V gene lost 3 bases and the J gene lost 0 bases, with 12 bases spanning the gap. CDR1 DFQATT and CDR2 SNEGSKA come from the germline V gene (reference sequence). The CDR3 length is 15 residues.

This clone has ten or more counts. The chain recombines TRBV7-9 with TRBJ2-5; D is unresolved. The CDR3 spans 11 residues. Germline CDR1 SEHNR, CDR2 FQNEAQ (reference sequence). V lost 5 bases, J lost 0 bases, and 1 base lay in between. The CDR3 DNA reads TGTGCCAGCAGCCACCAAGAGACCCAGTACTTC. Residues: CASSHQETQYF.

This clone was seen ten or more times. This chain links TRBV7-8 with TRBJ1-4; no clear D gene. The CDR3 sequence is 13 residues long. The germline V gene encodes CDR1 SGHVS and CDR2 FQNEAQ. V was shortened by 2 bases and J by 10 bases, with 11 bases between the two germline ends. This chain's CDR3 is CASSLTETGKLFF. CDR3 DNA: TGTGCCAGCAGCTTAACTGAGACTGGAAAACTGTTTTTT.

This clone was seen a handful of times. The chain couples TRBV5-6 to TRBJ2-3; 8 bases line up with TRBD1. V lost 0 bases, J lost 6 bases, and 6 bases stayed unmatched. The CDR3 sequence is 15 residues long. From germline, CDR1 is SGHDT and CDR2 YYEEEE. The CDR3: CASSLGQGSLDTQYF. DNA of the CDR3: TGTGCCAGCAGCTTGGGACAGGGGTCACTGGATACGCAGTATTTT.

This clone appeared many times. The genes are TRBV5-1 and TRBJ1-5; D call uncertain. CDR3 length equals 15 residues. Trimming stripped 1 base from V and 1 base from J, with 9 bases between. Germline V lookup: CDR1 SGHRS, CDR2 YFSETQ. CDR3 DNA: TGCGCCAGCAGCTTGTGGGGTGAGAGCAATCAGCCCCAGCATTTT. Its translation: CASSLWGESNQPQHF.

This clone was picked up many times. Other DNA sequences within the sample encode an identical CDR3. The chain is built from TRBV28 and TRBJ1-1; D perhaps matches TRBD1 (5 bases). The V end lost 8 bases, the J end lost 6 bases, and 10 bases lay between the germline ends. This CDR3 comprises 11 residues. Germline values: CDR1 MDHEN, CDR2 SYDVKM. The CDR3 nucleotides read TGTGCCAGCCGGGGACGGCCTGAAGCTTTCTTT. This sequence encodes CASRGRPEAFF. Full variable domain (remainder filled in from reference TRBV28 and TRBJ1-1): DVKVTQSSRYLVKRTGEKVFLECVQDMDHENMFWYRQDPGLGLRLIYFSYDVKMKEKGDIPEGYSVSREKKERFSLILESASTNQTSMYLCASRGRPEAFFGQGTRLTVV.